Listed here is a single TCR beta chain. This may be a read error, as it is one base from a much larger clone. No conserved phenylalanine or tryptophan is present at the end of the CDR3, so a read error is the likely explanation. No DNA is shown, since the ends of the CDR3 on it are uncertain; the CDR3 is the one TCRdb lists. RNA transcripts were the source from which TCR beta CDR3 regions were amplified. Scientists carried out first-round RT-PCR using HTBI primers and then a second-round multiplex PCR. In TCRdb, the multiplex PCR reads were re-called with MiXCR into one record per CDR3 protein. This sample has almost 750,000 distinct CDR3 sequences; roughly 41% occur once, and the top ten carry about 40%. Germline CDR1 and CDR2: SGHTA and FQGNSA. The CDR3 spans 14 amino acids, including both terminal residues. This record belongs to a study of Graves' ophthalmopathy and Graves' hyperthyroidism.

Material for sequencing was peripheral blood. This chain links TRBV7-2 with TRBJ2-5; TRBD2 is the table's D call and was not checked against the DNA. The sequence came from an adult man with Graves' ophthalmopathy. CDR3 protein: CASSLAGRTSGGSS.